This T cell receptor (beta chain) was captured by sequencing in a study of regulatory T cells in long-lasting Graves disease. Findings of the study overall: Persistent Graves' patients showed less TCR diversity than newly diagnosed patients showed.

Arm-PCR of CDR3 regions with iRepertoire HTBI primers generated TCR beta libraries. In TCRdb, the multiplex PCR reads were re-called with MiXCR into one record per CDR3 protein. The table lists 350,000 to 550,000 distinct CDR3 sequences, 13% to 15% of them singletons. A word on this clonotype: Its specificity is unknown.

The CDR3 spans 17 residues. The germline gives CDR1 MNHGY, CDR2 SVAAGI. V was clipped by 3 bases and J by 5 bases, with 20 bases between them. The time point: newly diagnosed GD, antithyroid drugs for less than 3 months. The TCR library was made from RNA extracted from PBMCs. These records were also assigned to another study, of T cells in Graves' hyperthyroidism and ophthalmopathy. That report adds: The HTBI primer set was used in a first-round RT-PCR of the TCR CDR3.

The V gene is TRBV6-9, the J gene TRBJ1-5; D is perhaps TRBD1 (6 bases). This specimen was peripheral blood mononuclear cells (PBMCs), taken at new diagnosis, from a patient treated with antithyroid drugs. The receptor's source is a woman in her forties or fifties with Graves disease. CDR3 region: CASSYTGGAGLDQPQHF. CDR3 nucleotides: TGTGCCAGCAGTTACACCGGGGGGGCGGGGTTAGATCAGCCCCAGCATTTT.